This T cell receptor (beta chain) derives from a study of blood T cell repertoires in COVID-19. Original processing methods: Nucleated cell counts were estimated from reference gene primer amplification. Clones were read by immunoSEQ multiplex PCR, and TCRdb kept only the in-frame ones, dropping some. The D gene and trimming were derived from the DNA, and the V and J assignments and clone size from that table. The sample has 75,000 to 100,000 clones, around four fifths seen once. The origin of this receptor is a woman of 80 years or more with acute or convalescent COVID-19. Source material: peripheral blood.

CDR3 residues: CASSLLYGNEQFF. The CDR3 nucleotides read TGTGCCAGCAGCTTATTATACGGCAATGAGCAGTTCTTC. The V gene is TRBV7-8, the J gene TRBJ2-1; D gene uncertain. V was trimmed by 2 bases and J by 6 bases, leaving 8 bases between them. CDR1 SGHVS and CDR2 FQNEAQ come from the germline V gene. The CDR3 extends over 13 amino acids.